Here is one TCR beta chain with its context. Using immunoSEQ multiplex PCR, the repertoire was profiled, and TCRdb retains in-frame clones only, with some absent. The data contain just under 95,000 clones, about 78% of them singletons. This sample is drawn from a study of blood T cell repertoires in COVID-19. Study as a whole: Italy, Spain and the United States were the sources of the convalescent and acute COVID-19 samples.

Sequencing used peripheral blood. The sequence came from a man in his forties or fifties who had recovered from COVID-19.

CDR3 sequence (DNA): TGTGCCAGCAGCGACAGTCCCCGTGGCTACACCTTC. Translating gives CASSDSPRGYTF. V is TRBV28 and J is TRBJ1-2; D perhaps matches TRBD1 (5 bases). CDR1 and CDR2 from the germline V gene are MDHEN and SYDVKM. V lost 6 bases and J 7 bases, leaving 12 bases between the germline ends. This CDR3 has 12 residues.